This T cell receptor (beta chain) was sequenced in a study of T cell responses to AZD1222 COVID-19 vaccine. General study results and limits: Donor demographics were predominantly white British with a female majority; clonal diversity may be underestimated. Among spike-specific TCRs, nearly half reportedly target unmutated variant regions. Researchers took repertoire samples only after the peak T cell response had come.

About this clone itself: Its antigen is as yet unknown.

Here immunoSEQ multiplex PCR was the method, and the copy in TCRdb shows in-frame clones only, minus some. Here the sample spans 100,000 to 150,000 clones, over 85% being singletons. Second doses were pooled across both intervals (about 4 or about 12 weeks). The source was peripheral blood, collected 28 days after the second AZD1222 dose. The source of this sequence is an adult who received the AZD1222 COVID-19 vaccine.

The CDR3 sequence is CASSQQGETPQHF. The CDR3 nucleotides are TGTGCCAGCAGTCAACAGGGGGAAACGCCCCAGCATTTT. The chain couples TRBV12-3 or TRBV12-4 to TRBJ1-5; 8 bases align to TRBD1. This CDR3 is 13 amino acids long. V lost 5 bases to trimming and J lost 9 bases; unmatched junction nucleotides: 6.